This record covers a single T cell receptor (beta chain). This entry is derived from a study of blood T cell repertoires in COVID-19. Turning to the study itself: Sample material is recorded as cDNA or gDNA derived from T cells, B-cell-depleted T cells, or PBMCs.

Germline V lookup: CDR1 LNHDA, CDR2 SQIVND (reference sequence). After removal of 5 bases from V and 9 bases from J, the junction contained 13 bases not matched to a gene. CDR3 length equals 16 residues. The study assigned cohorts using participant-reported clinical history. Two negative PCRs, clearance, or symptom resolution characterized the recovered Cohort 3 donors. Assay used: immunoSEQ multiplex PCR; TCRdb lists only in-frame clones, some missing. The table has more than 150,000 clones, approximately 80% seen once. The rearrangement joins TRBV19 to TRBJ1-6; 7 bases map to TRBD1. This clonotype was obtained from a man between 35 and 55 years old who had recovered from COVID-19. Sequenced material: PBMCs or T cells enriched from blood (not recorded which). DNA of the CDR3: TGTGCCAGTAGTCCCCCCGGGACAGTATTTGGTTCACCCCTCCACTTT. Encoded protein: CASSPPGTVFGSPLHF.